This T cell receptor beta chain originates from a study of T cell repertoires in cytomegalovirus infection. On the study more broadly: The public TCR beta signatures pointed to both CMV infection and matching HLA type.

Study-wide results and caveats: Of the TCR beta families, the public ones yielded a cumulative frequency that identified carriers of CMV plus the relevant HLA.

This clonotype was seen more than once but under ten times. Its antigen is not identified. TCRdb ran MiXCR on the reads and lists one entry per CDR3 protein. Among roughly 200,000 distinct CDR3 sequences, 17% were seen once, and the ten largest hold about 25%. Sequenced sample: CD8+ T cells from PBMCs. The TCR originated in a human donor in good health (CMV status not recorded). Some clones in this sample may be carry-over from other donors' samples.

Here the CDR3 DNA reads TGTGCCAGCAGTTTTAGGACCGGGTCCACTGAAGCTTTCTTT. Protein sequence: CASSFRTGSTEAFF. The chain couples TRBV28 to TRBJ1-1; no reliable D call. This CDR3 contains 14 residues. The germline V gene has CDR1 MDHEN and CDR2 SYDVKM. The V end lost 3 bases, the J end lost 4 bases, and 12 bases lay between the germline ends.